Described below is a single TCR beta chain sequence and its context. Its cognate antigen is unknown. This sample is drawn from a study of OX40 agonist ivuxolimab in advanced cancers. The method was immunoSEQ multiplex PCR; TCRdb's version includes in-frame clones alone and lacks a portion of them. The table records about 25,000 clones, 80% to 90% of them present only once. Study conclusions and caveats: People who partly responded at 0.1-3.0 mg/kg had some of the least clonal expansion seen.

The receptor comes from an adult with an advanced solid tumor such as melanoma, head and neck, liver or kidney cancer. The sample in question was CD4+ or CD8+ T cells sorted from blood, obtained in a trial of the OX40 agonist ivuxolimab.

The CDR3 DNA sequence: TGTGCCAGCAGTTTCGGCCTAAGCATCTCGTCAGATACGCAGTATTTT. Translation: CASSFGLSISSDTQYF. The gene calls are TRBV28 and TRBJ2-3; D remains unclear. Germline V gene data show CDR1 as MDHEN and CDR2 as SYDVKM. This CDR3 has 16 amino acids. Deletions cut 3 bases from V and 4 bases from J, with 17 bases between.